The clone carrying this TCR beta chain has a count of ten or more. Time point described: longitudinal time-point 1 (baseline). The CDR3 contains 15 residues. CDR1 and CDR2 (germline): DFQATT, SNEGSKA (reference sequence). Trimming shortened V by 5 bases and J by 2 bases, and 13 bases separated the two germline ends. This sample was taken from a study of neurological immune-mediated disorders. TCRdb redid the calling of the 5' RACE reads with MiXCR, one entry per CDR3 protein. The data contain about 40,000 distinct CDR3 sequences, under 4% of them seen just once; the ten biggest clones take up approximately 7.5%.

The sequence was collected from a woman aged 55 to 70 with multiple sclerosis. The sequenced sample was PBMCs. V gene TRBV20-1 combines with J gene TRBJ1-6; weak D call: TRBD1 (6 bases). As DNA, the CDR3 is TGCAGTGCTGAGGGGGGCGCGGCCTATAATTCACCCCTCCACTTT. Its translation is CSAEGGAAYNSPLHF.